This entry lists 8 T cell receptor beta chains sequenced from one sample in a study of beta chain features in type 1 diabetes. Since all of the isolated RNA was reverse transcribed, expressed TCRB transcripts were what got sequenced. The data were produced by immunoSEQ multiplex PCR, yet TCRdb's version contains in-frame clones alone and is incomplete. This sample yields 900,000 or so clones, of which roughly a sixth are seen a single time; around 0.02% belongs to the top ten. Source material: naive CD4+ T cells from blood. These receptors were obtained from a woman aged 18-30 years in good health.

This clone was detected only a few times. In nucleotides, the CDR3 is TGTGCCAGCTCACCGCCCGGGGGGGAAGAGACCCAGTACTTC. Its protein is CASSPPGGEETQYF. The chain combines TRBV18 with TRBJ2-5; TRBD2 matches at 8 bases. V gave up 3 bases and J gave up 3 bases; unmatched junction bases: 3. The CDR3 is 14 residues long. In germline, CDR1 is KGHSH, CDR2 LQKENI.

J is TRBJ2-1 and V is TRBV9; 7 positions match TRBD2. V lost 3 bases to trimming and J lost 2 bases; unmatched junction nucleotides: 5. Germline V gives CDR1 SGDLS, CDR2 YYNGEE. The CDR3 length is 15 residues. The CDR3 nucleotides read TGTGCCAGCAGCGAAAAGAGCGGGACCTACAATGAGCAGTTCTTC. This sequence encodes CASSEKSGTYNEQFF.

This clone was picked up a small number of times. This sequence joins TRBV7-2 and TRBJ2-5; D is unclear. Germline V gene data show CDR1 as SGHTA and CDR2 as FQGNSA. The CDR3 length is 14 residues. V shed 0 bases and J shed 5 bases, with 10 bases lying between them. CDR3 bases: TGTGCCAGCAGCTTAGCGGCCCGGCGTGAGACCCAGTACTTC. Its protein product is CASSLAARRETQYF. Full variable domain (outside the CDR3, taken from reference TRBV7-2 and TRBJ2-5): GAGVSQSPSNKVTEKGKDVELRCDPISGHTALYWYRQSLGQGLEFLIYFQGNSAPDKSGLPSDRFSAERTGGSVSTLTIQRTQQEDSAVYLCASSLAARRETQYFGPGTRLLVL.

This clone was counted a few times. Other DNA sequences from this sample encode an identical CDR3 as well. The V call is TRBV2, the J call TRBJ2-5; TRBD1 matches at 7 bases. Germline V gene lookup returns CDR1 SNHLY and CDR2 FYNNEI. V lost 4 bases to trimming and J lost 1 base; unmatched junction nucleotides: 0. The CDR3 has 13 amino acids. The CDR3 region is CASSGTGQETQYF. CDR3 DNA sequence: TGTGCCAGCAGTGGGACAGGCCAAGAGACCCAGTACTTC.

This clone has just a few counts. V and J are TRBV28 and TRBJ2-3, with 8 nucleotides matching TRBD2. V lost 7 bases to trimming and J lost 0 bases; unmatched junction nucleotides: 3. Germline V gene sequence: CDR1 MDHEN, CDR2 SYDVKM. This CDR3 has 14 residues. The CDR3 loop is CASIPSGSTDTQYF. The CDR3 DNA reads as TGTGCCAGCATTCCTAGCGGGAGCACAGATACGCAGTATTTT. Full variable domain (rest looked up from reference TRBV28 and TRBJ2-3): DVKVTQSSRYLVKRTGEKVFLECVQDMDHENMFWYRQDPGLGLRLIYFSYDVKMKEKGDIPEGYSVSREKKERFSLILESASTNQTSMYLCASIPSGSTDTQYFGPGTRLTVL.

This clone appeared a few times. CDR3 amino acids: CASSPRARAAVYEQYF. CDR3 DNA sequence: TGTGCCAGCAGCCCCCGGGCCAGAGCTGCGGTCTACGAGCAGTACTTC. The chain links TRBV5-4 to TRBJ2-7; D gene unclear. CDR3 length: 16 amino acids. Trimming cost V 4 bases and J 3 bases, with 20 bases left between them. The V gene's germline CDR1 is SGHNT and CDR2 YYREEE (reference sequence).

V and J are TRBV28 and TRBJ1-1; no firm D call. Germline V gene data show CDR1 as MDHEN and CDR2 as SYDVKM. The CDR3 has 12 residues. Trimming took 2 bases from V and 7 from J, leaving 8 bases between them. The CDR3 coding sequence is TGTGCCAGCAGTTTACGCCATAGTGAAGCTTTCTTT. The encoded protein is CASSLRHSEAFF.

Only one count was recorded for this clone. The CDR3 DNA sequence: TGTGCCACCAGCTCGGACAGGTACAATCAGCCCCAGCATTTT. It encodes CATSSDRYNQPQHF. The chain carries TRBV15 and TRBJ1-5; 7 bases align to TRBD1. Germline trimming cut 5 bases from V and 3 bases from J; bases unmatched to any gene: 4. Germline V gene sequence: CDR1 LNHNV, CDR2 YYDKDF (reference sequence). This CDR3 is built from 14 residues.